One and the same sample provided the 20 T cell receptor beta chains below, sequenced in a study of human T cells and chemical hapten exposure. A single record per CDR3 protein comes from TCRdb applying MiXCR to the RACE reads. The profile shows around 120,000 distinct CDR3 sequences, roughly an eighth of them singletons. Noted time point: patch test 1, 2 weeks after DPC sensitization. This sample's treatment: therapeutic diphenylcyclopropenone sensitization with weekly scalp DPC. The source was whole blood, collected in connection with sensitization to the hapten diphenylcyclopropenone (DPC). Receptors were obtained from a young man with alopecia areata. Some clones in this sample may be carry-over from other donors' samples.

This clonotype came up a few times. V gene TRBV29-1 combines with J gene TRBJ1-1; 8 bases agree with TRBD1. Per the germline V gene, CDR1 is SQVTM and CDR2 is ANQGSEA. V lost 5 bases and J lost 11; bases outside the gene matches: 10. The CDR3 has 12 amino acids. CDR3 sequence (DNA): TGCAGCGTTATGGAGGACAGGGTTGGGGCTTTCTTT. It yields the protein CSVMEDRVGAFF.

This rearrangement joins TRBV7-2 to TRBJ2-5; 8 bases are a match to TRBD1. This CDR3 region has 19 residues. Germline V gene lookup returns CDR1 SGHTA and CDR2 FQGNSA. Trimming at V came to 0 bases and at J to 1 base, leaving 13 bases not matched to a gene. The CDR3 loop is CASSLASRTGFISQETQYF. CDR3 in DNA: TGTGCCAGCAGCTTAGCATCCAGGACAGGGTTTATCAGCCAAGAGACCCAGTACTTC.

The table lists this clonotype with a few counts. J is TRBJ2-3 and V is TRBV7-2; D possibly uses TRBD1 or TRBD2 (5 bases each). The CDR3 sequence is 18 residues long. Germline CDR1 reads SGHTA; CDR2 reads FQGNSA. Trimming pared 5 bases from V and 0 bases from J, leaving 21 bases between. The CDR3 region has the DNA TGTGCCAGCAGCACAGGAACTAGGCGTAGACCTAGCACAGATACGCAGTATTTT. Residues: CASSTGTRRRPSTDTQYF.

The chain couples TRBV7-9 to TRBJ1-5, with D hard to call. Germline V lookup: CDR1 SEHNR, CDR2 FQNEAQ (reference sequence). Trimming removed 3 bases at V and 9 bases at J, with 9 bases between. The CDR3 contains 12 residues. This CDR3 is CASSLLKGPQHF. For the CDR3, the DNA is TGTGCCAGCAGCTTGTTAAAAGGGCCCCAGCATTTT.

This clonotype was counted many times. The chain is built from TRBV7-9 and TRBJ2-1; 14 nucleotides agree with TRBD2. V gave up 4 bases and J gave up 4 bases; unmatched junction bases: 0. Per germline, CDR1 SEHNR and CDR2 FQNEAQ (reference sequence). The CDR3 extends over 15 amino acids. CDR3 nucleotides: TGTGCCAGCAGCTGGACTAGCGGGGGGTACAATGAGCAGTTCTTC. Its protein product is CASSWTSGGYNEQFF.

This clonotype was seen repeatedly, ten times or more. The chain's CDR3 is CASGPDFYEQYF. For the CDR3, the DNA is TGTGCTAGTGGGCCGGACTTTTACGAGCAGTACTTC. This rearrangement joins TRBV12-5 to TRBJ2-7, with D tentatively TRBD2 (5 bases). The CDR3 extends over 12 amino acids. V shed 6 bases and J shed 4 bases, with 10 bases lying between them. Germline V CDR1 and CDR2: LGHNT, FRNRAP.

J is TRBJ2-1 and V is TRBV7-2; D not resolved. This CDR3 region has 16 residues. The germline CDR1 and CDR2 sequences are SGHTA and FQGNSA. Between the trimmed V and J ends, which lost 0 bases and 5 bases, there was a span of 14 bases. For the CDR3, the DNA is TGTGCCAGCAGCTTAGCGATGTGGAGAGACAACAATGAGCAGTTCTTC. Its protein product is CASSLAMWRDNNEQFF.

This chain links TRBV2 with TRBJ2-1; D remains ambiguous. V lost 6 bases, J lost 12 bases, and 12 bases lay in between. CDR1 is SNHLY, CDR2 FYNNEI, per germline. CDR3 length equals 11 residues. The DNA of the CDR3 is TGTGCCAGCAGGGGTCCCAAAAGGCAGTTCTTC. The encoded protein is CASRGPKRQFF.

The CDR3 loop reads CASSPVNRVSSYEQYF. The CDR3 DNA reads as TGTGCCAGCAGCCCGGTGAACAGGGTTAGCTCCTACGAGCAGTACTTC. The J gene is TRBJ2-7, the V gene TRBV11-2; TRBD1 might be the D (6 bases). The germline V and J ends were trimmed by 5 bases and 0 bases, with 17 bases remaining between them. Germline lookup yields CDR1 SGHAT and CDR2 FQNNGV. The CDR3 is made up of 16 amino acids.

This clonotype was seen a handful of times. The V call is TRBV5-1, the J call TRBJ2-1; 11 bases agree with TRBD1. Trimming cost V 4 bases and J 7 bases; bases outside gene matches: 10. Germline CDR1 and CDR2: SGHRS and YFSETQ. The CDR3 is 16 residues long. CDR3 sequence: CASSSRTGGAINEQFF. CDR3 nucleotide sequence: TGCGCCAGCAGCAGCCGGACAGGGGGCGCGATTAATGAGCAGTTCTTC.

At least ten counts were recorded for this clonotype. The genes are TRBV20-1 and TRBJ1-1, with 11 bases aligning to TRBD1. CDR3 length equals 18 residues. V lost 2 bases, J lost 0 bases, and 11 bases stayed unmatched. The germline CDR1 and CDR2 sequences are DFQATT and SNEGSKA (reference sequence). The CDR3 protein is CSARSGTGGGWMNTEAFF. The CDR3 DNA reads as TGCAGTGCTAGATCGGGGACAGGGGGAGGTTGGATGAACACTGAAGCTTTCTTT.

The chain joins TRBV2 to TRBJ2-3, with 12 bases lining up with TRBD2. Germline V gives CDR1 SNHLY, CDR2 FYNNEI. V lost 6 bases, J lost 0 bases, and 7 bases stayed unmatched. The CDR3 is 17 residues long. The CDR3 DNA follows: TGTGCCAGCAGCGTCGGACTAGCGGGGTATAGCACAGATACGCAGTATTTT. Translating gives CASSVGLAGYSTDTQYF.

The chain recombines TRBV7-9 with TRBJ1-3; TRBD1 agrees at 8 bases. Germline assignment: CDR1 SEHNR and CDR2 FQNEAQ (reference sequence). The CDR3 contains 17 residues. Trimming took 7 bases from V and 7 from J; bases not matched to a gene: 18. CDR3 nucleotides: TGTGCCAGCATCCCTCCGGAGGGGGGGCAGGGGGCGAACACCATATATTTT. It encodes CASIPPEGGQGANTIYF.

This clonotype was detected only a few times. The V and J genes are TRBV3-1 and TRBJ2-4, with D unclear. V was shortened by 6 bases and J by 7 bases, with 7 bases between the two germline ends. CDR1 and CDR2 from the germline V gene are LGHDT and YNNKEL (reference sequence). This CDR3 comprises 11 residues. CDR3 loop: CASRDRNIQYF. The CDR3 DNA follows: TGTGCCAGCAGGGACCGGAACATTCAGTACTTC.

The rearrangement uses TRBV10-2 and TRBJ2-3, with 11 nucleotides matching TRBD2. Germline V lookup: CDR1 WSHSY, CDR2 SAAADI. The CDR3 has 15 amino acids. V lost 6 bases and J lost 6; bases outside the gene matches: 8. CDR3 residues: CASRPSGGTHDTQYF. The CDR3 bases are TGCGCCAGCAGGCCTAGCGGGGGGACGCATGATACGCAGTATTTT.

The chain links TRBV5-1 to TRBJ1-3; D remains ambiguous. This CDR3 spans 15 amino acids. CDR1 and CDR2 from the germline V gene are SGHRS and YFSETQ. Deletions cut 4 bases from V and 0 bases from J, with 11 bases between. This CDR3 is CASSRGQSSGNTIYF. CDR3 coding DNA: TGCGCCAGCAGCCGCGGTCAGAGCTCTGGAAACACCATATATTTT.

This clonotype has only a few counts. The chain combines TRBV7-3 with TRBJ2-2; 7 bases match TRBD1. V shed 5 bases and J 7 bases; nucleotides not matched to a gene: 13. Germline V gene data show CDR1 as SGHTA and CDR2 as FQGTGA. This CDR3 contains 16 residues. The CDR3 here is CASSPNRDRALGELFF. The CDR3 DNA reads as TGTGCCAGCAGCCCGAATCGGGACAGAGCCCTCGGGGAGCTGTTTTTT.

This chain joins TRBV4-3 and TRBJ1-1; D perhaps matches TRBD1 (6 bases). Germline V CDR1 and CDR2: LGHNA, YSLEER. The CDR3 is 15 residues long. Trimming shortened V by 4 bases and J by 3 bases, and 15 bases separated the two germline ends. DNA of the CDR3: TGCGCCAGCAGCCTCAATCTTAACAGGGACACTGAAGCTTTCTTT. The encoded protein is CASSLNLNRDTEAFF.

This clonotype showed up just a few times. This sequence joins TRBV10-3 and TRBJ2-7; TRBD1 agrees at 7 bases. The CDR3 is made up of 14 amino acids. With 8 bases clipped from V and 2 bases from J, the junction kept 9 bases outside the gene matches. Per germline, CDR1 ENHRY and CDR2 SYGVKD. The CDR3 sequence is CAIPARDRPYEQYF. The CDR3 bases are TGTGCCATCCCCGCCCGGGACAGACCCTACGAGCAGTACTTC.

This clonotype was seen only a few times. The V and J genes are TRBV12-3 or TRBV12-4 and TRBJ2-2; D unclear. The CDR3 has 14 amino acids. V was shortened by 11 bases and J by 4 bases, with 17 bases between the two germline ends. CDR3 in DNA: TGTGCCGTTATGGGCCAGGCGCCCACCGGGGAGCTGTTTTTT. Encoded protein: CAVMGQAPTGELFF.